The 9 T cell receptor beta chains presented below share a single source sample, sequenced in a study of blood T cell repertoires in COVID-19. Data came from immunoSEQ multiplex PCR; TCRdb stores just in-frame clones and leaves some out. The sample lists 180,000 or so clones, 80% to 85% occurring once. Sample: peripheral blood. The receptors stem from a woman aged 35 to 49 with COVID-19, enrolled during active disease.

The chain joins TRBV15 to TRBJ2-5; 8 positions match TRBD2. The length of the CDR3 is 12 residues. Germline V gives CDR1 LNHNV, CDR2 YYDKDF (reference sequence). The V gene end was trimmed by 7 bases and the J gene end by 5 bases; junction bases not matched to a gene: 3. CDR3 sequence reads: CATNPGGETQYF. DNA of the CDR3: TGTGCCACCAACCCGGGGGGGGAGACCCAGTACTTC.

This clone appeared a few times. The chain links TRBV6-4 to TRBJ1-2; maybe TRBD1 (5 bases). The CDR3 covers 12 residues. Trimming shortened V by 6 bases and J by 6 bases, and 11 bases separated the two germline ends. The germline CDR1 and CDR2 sequences are MRHNA and SNTAGT. CDR3 in amino acids: CASSSGNDGYTF. DNA of the CDR3: TGTGCCAGCAGCTCAGGGAACGATGGCTACACCTTC.

This clone was counted once. This chain joins TRBV7-3 and TRBJ2-2; TRBD1 agrees at 9 bases. Looked up from germline, CDR1 is SGHTA and CDR2 is FQGTGA. This CDR3 has 15 amino acids. The junction had 5 bases not matched to a gene; V was cut back by 5 bases and J by 4 bases. The chain's CDR3 is CASSPGTGTTGELFF. The CDR3 DNA reads as TGTGCCAGCAGCCCCGGGACAGGGACCACCGGGGAGCTGTTTTTT.

This chain uses TRBV5-6 with TRBJ2-7; TRBD1 might be the D (6 bases). The CDR3 is 14 residues long. Germline CDR1 and CDR2: SGHDT and YYEEEE. V was cut by 1 base and J by 7 bases, with 15 bases left in between. CDR3 residues: CASSLTGMSWEQYF. The CDR3 DNA reads TGTGCCAGCAGCTTGACAGGGATGTCCTGGGAGCAGTACTTC.

The gene calls are TRBV4-2 and TRBJ2-1; 8 bases fit TRBD2. Germline V gene sequence: CDR1 LGHNA, CDR2 YNFKEQ. J lost 7 bases, V lost 4 bases, and 9 bases had no gene match. The CDR3 is made up of 15 amino acids. CDR3 DNA: TGTGCCAGCAGCCCGGGGGGGGCGGGGCAAAATGAGCAGTTCTTC. It specifies CASSPGGAGQNEQFF.

The sample holds one count of this clone. The chain links TRBV27 to TRBJ1-5, with D possibly TRBD1 on 6 matching bases. V was cut by 5 bases and J by 6 bases, with 11 bases left in between. Germline CDR1 MNHEY, CDR2 SMNVEV (reference sequence). CDR3 length: 13 residues. DNA of the CDR3: TGTGCCAGCAGTCCCCAGGGGAGTCAGCCCCAGCATTTT. Translating gives CASSPQGSQPQHF.

The gene calls are TRBV5-6 and TRBJ1-6; no firm D call. CDR3 length equals 15 residues. From germline, CDR1 is SGHDT and CDR2 YYEEEE. Trimming cost V 0 bases and J 4 bases, with 8 bases left between them. The CDR3 DNA reads as TGTGCCAGCAGCTTGGATACCGGGTATAATTCACCCCTCCACTTT. It is translated as CASSLDTGYNSPLHF. The full variable domain, rest sourced from reference TRBV5-6 and TRBJ1-6, is DAGVTQSPTHLIKTRGQQVTLRCSPKSGHDTVSWYQQALGQGPQFIFQYYEEEERQRGNFPDRFSGHQFPNYSSELNVNALLLGDSALYLCASSLDTGYNSPLHFGNGTRLTVT.

The genes are TRBV2 and TRBJ1-5; 8 bases are a match to TRBD1. The CDR3 extends over 14 amino acids. Germline trimming cut 3 bases from V and 7 bases from J; bases unmatched to any gene: 5. CDR1 is SNHLY and CDR2 is FYNNEI in the germline V gene. The chain's CDR3 is CASSDQGAGQPQHF. CDR3 coding DNA: TGTGCCAGCAGTGATCAGGGGGCTGGCCAGCCCCAGCATTTT.

The chain's CDR3 is CATEGGLAVREQFF. Here the CDR3 DNA reads TGTGCCACCGAGGGAGGACTAGCGGTGAGGGAGCAGTTCTTC. This chain joins TRBV19 and TRBJ2-1; the match to TRBD2 covers 10 bases. This CDR3 has 14 amino acids. Germline CDR1 is LNHDA and CDR2 is SQIVND (reference sequence). With 10 bases clipped from V and 10 bases from J, the junction kept 13 bases outside the gene matches.